The rows below give T cell receptor beta chains drawn from one sample of a study of blood T cells in healthy people across ages. From the 5' RACE reads, TCRdb called clonotypes with MiXCR, one entry per CDR3 protein. Here the sample spans about 630,000 distinct CDR3 sequences, 20% to 25% being singletons. The specimen was blood. The receptors were gathered from a man between 65 and 80 years old in good health. Both conserved end residues are part of each CDR3. The order of the fields is D gene, V gene, J gene, clone size, CDR3 protein, CDR3 DNA. The D gene is left open where the match is weak. The size entry is marked missing in some rows and otherwise reads once, few, many or a size class.

NA,TRBV7-8,TRBJ2-7,few,CASSPALNEQYF,TGTGCCAGCAGCCCAGCCCTTAACGAGCAGTACTTC
TRBD1,TRBV28,TRBJ2-1,NA,CASSPDRGLHNEQFF,TGTGCCAGCAGTCCGGACAGGGGGCTACACAATGAGCAGTTCTTC
NA,TRBV28,TRBJ2-7,many,CASSQPGGGYEQYF,TGTGCCAGCAGCCAACCAGGGGGAGGGTACGAGCAGTACTTC
TRBD1,TRBV12-3/TRBV12-4,TRBJ2-7,NA,CASSARDRGNHEQYF,TGTGCCAGCAGTGCCCGGGACAGGGGAAACCACGAGCAGTACTTC
TRBD2,TRBV27,TRBJ2-7,once,CASSLRTSAYEQYF,TGTGCCAGCAGTTTGAGGACTAGCGCCTACGAGCAGTACTTC
NA,TRBV5-1,TRBJ1-6,NA,CASSFLDSFSPLHF,TGCGCCAGCAGCTTTCTGGACAGTTTTTCACCCCTCCACTTT
TRBD1,TRBV28,TRBJ1-5,NA,CASSLSGTGGFSQPQHF,TGTGCCAGCAGTTTATCCGGGACAGGGGGTTTCAGTCAGCCCCAGCATTTT
NA,TRBV28,TRBJ1-6,few,CASIQFAAGSSYNSPLHF,TGTGCCAGCATCCAATTTGCCGCAGGGAGCTCCTATAATTCACCCCTCCACTTT
NA,TRBV7-7,TRBJ2-2,few,CASSLEDTNTGELFF,TGTGCTAGCAGCTTAGAGGATACGAACACCGGGGAGCTGTTTTTT
NA,TRBV29-1,TRBJ2-7,many,CSVEKGSEQYF,TGCAGCGTTGAAAAGGGATCCGAGCAGTACTTC
NA,TRBV20-1,TRBJ2-7,few,CGASGLARDPTKQYF,TGCGGTGCCAGTGGACTGGCTAGGGACCCTACGAAGCAGTACTTC
TRBD1,TRBV4-3,TRBJ1-2,few,CASSQDRGQGEF,TGCGCCAGCAGCCAAGATAGGGGACAGGGGGAATTC
TRBD2,TRBV7-2,TRBJ2-3,NA,CASTEGLAGGADTRYF,TGTGCCAGCACCGAAGGACTAGCGGGGGGGGCAGATACGCGGTATTTT
NA,TRBV21-1,TRBJ2-1,few,CASSKEGNEQFF,TGTGCCAGCAGCAAAGAGGGCAATGAGCAGTTCTTC
NA,TRBV6-2/TRBV6-3,TRBJ2-1,few,CASSYSGLIVYNEQFF,TGTGCCAGCAGTTACTCGGGGCTGATCGTCTACAATGAGCAGTTCTTC
NA,TRBV28,TRBJ2-3,NA,CASSRGGLASPTDTQYF,TGTGCCAGCAGCCGAGGTGGCCTAGCGAGTCCCACAGATACGCAGTATTTT
TRBD2,TRBV28,TRBJ2-4,NA,CASSLPAGDVKNIQYF,TGTGCCAGCAGTTTGCCGGCGGGAGATGTCAAAAACATTCAGTACTTC
NA,TRBV4-1,TRBJ1-1,NA,CASSHVVSTEAFF,TGCGCCAGCAGCCACGTAGTCTCCACTGAAGCTTTCTTT
NA,TRBV11-2,TRBJ2-5,few,CASGLDLGETQYF,TGTGCCAGCGGCTTAGATCTAGGGGAGACCCAGTACTTC
NA,TRBV10-3,TRBJ2-7,NA,CAIGTSGTEQYF,TGTGCCATCGGGACCTCGGGGACCGAGCAGTACTTC
TRBD2,TRBV10-3,TRBJ2-2,NA,CAIRPGTSGANTGELFF,TGTGCCATCAGACCCGGGACTAGCGGAGCGAACACCGGGGAGCTGTTTTTT
TRBD2,TRBV7-9,TRBJ2-5,few,CASSSTKSGRGQETQYF,TGTGCCAGCAGCTCAACCAAAAGCGGGAGGGGGCAAGAGACCCAGTACTTC
TRBD1,TRBV2,TRBJ1-5,many,CASGQGNQPQHF,TGTGCCAGCGGACAGGGCAATCAGCCCCAGCATTTT
NA,TRBV3-1,TRBJ1-2,NA,CASSPGKNYGYTF,TGTGCCAGCAGCCCCGGGAAGAACTATGGCTACACCTTC
NA,TRBV29-1,TRBJ2-1,many,CSAAASPDRDSNEQFF,TGCAGCGCTGCCGCAAGCCCCGACAGGGACTCCAATGAGCAGTTCTTC
TRBD1,TRBV5-1,TRBJ2-7,few,CASSSTGGQGYEQYF,TGCGCCAGCAGCTCCACAGGGGGTCAGGGATACGAGCAGTACTTC
NA,TRBV7-9,TRBJ2-5,many,CASSLARDSSRETQYF,TGTGCCAGCAGCTTAGCGCGGGACTCGAGTCGGGAGACCCAGTACTTC
NA,TRBV5-1,TRBJ2-1,NA,CASSLGGDPRYNEQFF,TGCGCCAGCAGCTTGGGAGGGGACCCCCGGTACAATGAGCAGTTCTTC
TRBD1,TRBV10-3,TRBJ1-1,few,CAISEPSQGAGTEAFF,TGTGCCATCAGTGAGCCTTCGCAGGGGGCCGGCACTGAAGCTTTCTTT
TRBD1,TRBV20-1,TRBJ1-1,NA,CSALTGDGWAEAFF,TGCAGTGCTCTTACAGGGGACGGATGGGCTGAAGCTTTCTTT
TRBD2,TRBV11-2,TRBJ2-3,NA,CASSASGRGGDTQYF,TGTGCCAGCAGCGCTAGCGGGAGGGGGGGAGATACGCAGTATTTT
TRBD2,TRBV5-1,TRBJ2-5,NA,CASSPRTSGIGETQYF,TGCGCCAGCAGCCCAAGGACTAGCGGGATCGGGGAGACCCAGTACTTC
TRBD2,TRBV20-1,TRBJ2-1,NA,CSAREREPLVDEQFF,TGCAGTGCTAGAGAGCGGGAGCCCCTTGTGGATGAGCAGTTCTTC
NA,TRBV20-1,TRBJ2-5,many,CSASLLREETQYF,TGCAGTGCTAGTCTCTTGCGAGAAGAGACCCAGTACTTC
NA,TRBV2,TRBJ2-2,NA,CASSALTGRTGELFF,TGTGCCAGCAGTGCGTTGACAGGACGCACCGGGGAGCTGTTTTTT
TRBD2,TRBV12-3/TRBV12-4,TRBJ2-1,NA,CASSHGLAGSSYNEQFF,TGTGCCAGCAGCCACGGACTAGCGGGAAGCTCCTACAATGAGCAGTTCTTC
NA,TRBV3-1,TRBJ1-3,NA,CASSQEAGTGNTIYF,TGTGCCAGCAGCCAAGAGGCCGGTACTGGAAACACCATATATTTT
TRBD1,TRBV29-1,TRBJ2-7,few,CSVGQAYSYEQYF,TGCAGCGTGGGACAGGCCTACTCCTACGAGCAGTACTTC